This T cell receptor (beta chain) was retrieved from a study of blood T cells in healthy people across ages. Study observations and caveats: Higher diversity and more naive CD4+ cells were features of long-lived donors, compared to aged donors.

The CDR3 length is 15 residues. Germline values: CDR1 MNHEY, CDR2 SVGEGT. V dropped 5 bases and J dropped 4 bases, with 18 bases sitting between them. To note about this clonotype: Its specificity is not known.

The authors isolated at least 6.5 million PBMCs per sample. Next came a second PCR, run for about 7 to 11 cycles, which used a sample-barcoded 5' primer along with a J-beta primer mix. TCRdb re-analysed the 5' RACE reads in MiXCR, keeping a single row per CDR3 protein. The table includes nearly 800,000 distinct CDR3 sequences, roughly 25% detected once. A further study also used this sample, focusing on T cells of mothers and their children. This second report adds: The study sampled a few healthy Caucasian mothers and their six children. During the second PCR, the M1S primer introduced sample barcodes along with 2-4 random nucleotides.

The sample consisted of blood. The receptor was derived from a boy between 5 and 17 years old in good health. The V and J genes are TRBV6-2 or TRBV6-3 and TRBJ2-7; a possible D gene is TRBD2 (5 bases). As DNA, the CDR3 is TGTGCCAGCAGTATCAGCGGAACACTACGTTACGAGCAGTACTTC. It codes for CASSISGTLRYEQYF.